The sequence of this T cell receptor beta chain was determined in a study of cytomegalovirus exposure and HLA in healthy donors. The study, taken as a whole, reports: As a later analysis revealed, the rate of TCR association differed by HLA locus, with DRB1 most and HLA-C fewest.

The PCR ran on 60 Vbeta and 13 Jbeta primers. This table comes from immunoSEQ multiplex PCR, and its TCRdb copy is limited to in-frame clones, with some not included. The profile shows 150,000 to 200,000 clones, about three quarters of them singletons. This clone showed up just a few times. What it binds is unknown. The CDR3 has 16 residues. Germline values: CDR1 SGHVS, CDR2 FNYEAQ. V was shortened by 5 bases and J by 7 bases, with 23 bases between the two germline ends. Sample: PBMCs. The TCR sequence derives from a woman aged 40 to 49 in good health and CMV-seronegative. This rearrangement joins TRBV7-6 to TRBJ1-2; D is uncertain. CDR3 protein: CASSPKEVGVVGGYTF. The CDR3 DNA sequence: TGTGCCAGCAGCCCCAAAGAAGTGGGAGTCGTGGGTGGCTACACCTTC.